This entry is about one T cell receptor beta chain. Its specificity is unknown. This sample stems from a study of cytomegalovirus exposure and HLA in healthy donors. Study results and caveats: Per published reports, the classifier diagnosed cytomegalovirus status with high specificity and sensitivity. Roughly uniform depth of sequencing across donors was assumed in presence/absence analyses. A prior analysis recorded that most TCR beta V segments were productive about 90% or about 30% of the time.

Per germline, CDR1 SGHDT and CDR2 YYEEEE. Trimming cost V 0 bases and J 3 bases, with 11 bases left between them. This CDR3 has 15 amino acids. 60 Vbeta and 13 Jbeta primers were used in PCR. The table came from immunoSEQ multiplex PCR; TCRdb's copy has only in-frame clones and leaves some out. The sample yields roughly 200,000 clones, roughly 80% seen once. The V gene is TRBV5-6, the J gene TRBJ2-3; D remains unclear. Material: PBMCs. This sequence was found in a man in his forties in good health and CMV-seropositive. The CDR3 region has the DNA TGTGCCAGCAGCTTGGTGGCGGATCTTACAGATACGCAGTATTTT. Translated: CASSLVADLTDTQYF.